These 29 T cell receptor beta chains share one sample of origin, sequenced in a study of cytomegalovirus exposure and HLA in healthy donors. The primer mix had 60 Vbeta and 13 Jbeta primers. Generated by immunoSEQ multiplex PCR, the TCRdb table keeps only in-frame clones and is missing some. The sample carries under 140,000 clones, more than 65% recorded once. The sample was PBMCs. These TCRs come from a man aged 30 to 45 in good health and CMV-seropositive.

This clone was observed a single time. This chain links TRBV7-9 with TRBJ1-1; maybe TRBD1 (6 bases). Germline values: CDR1 SEHNR, CDR2 FQNEAQ (reference sequence). With 4 bases removed from V and 5 bases from J, the gap between germline ends came to 14 bases. The CDR3 covers 14 residues. In DNA form, the CDR3 reads TGTGCCAGCAGCTGGAGGGGGGGGCGGACTGAAGCTTTCTTT. Protein: CASSWRGGRTEAFF.

The chain links TRBV7-8 to TRBJ2-7; 10 bases line up with TRBD2. The CDR3 runs 18 residues. Germline loops: CDR1 SGHVS, CDR2 FQNEAQ. Trimming removed 5 bases from V and 2 bases from J; junction bases left unmatched: 15. CDR3 sequence reads: CASSPGPAGGPNPYEQYF. The CDR3 coding sequence is TGTGCCAGCAGCCCCGGACCAGCGGGGGGGCCTAACCCCTACGAGCAGTACTTC.

The chain recombines TRBV7-2 with TRBJ1-5, with 8 bases identical to TRBD1. The CDR3 consists of 14 residues. V was clipped by 5 bases and J by 4 bases; unmatched bases: 4. The germline gives CDR1 SGHTA, CDR2 FQGNSA. CDR3 region: CASSLGQGNQPQHF. DNA for the CDR3: TGTGCCAGCAGCCTAGGACAGGGAAATCAGCCCCAGCATTTT. Looking up the rest from reference TRBV7-2 and TRBJ1-5 gives the full variable domain: GAGVSQSPSNKVTEKGKDVELRCDPISGHTALYWYRQSLGQGLEFLIYFQGNSAPDKSGLPSDRFSAERTGGSVSTLTIQRTQQEDSAVYLCASSLGQGNQPQHFGDGTRLSIL.

The chain couples TRBV25-1 to TRBJ1-1; possibly TRBD1 for D (5 bases). CDR1 MGHDK and CDR2 SYGVNS come from the germline V gene. The CDR3 has 14 amino acids. V was shortened by 8 bases and J by 1 base, with 14 bases between the two germline ends. CDR3 DNA: TGTGCCAGCGAAATGGGGCACCGGAACACTGAAGCTTTCTTT. Protein product: CASEMGHRNTEAFF.

The chain combines TRBV6-6 with TRBJ1-1, with D unclear. Trimming took off 6 bases at V and 0 bases at J, with 8 bases between the two ends. Germline V gene lookup returns CDR1 MNHNY and CDR2 SVGAGI (reference sequence). The CDR3 spans 13 residues. CDR3 nucleotide sequence: TGTGCCAGCAGAAGCATCGTGAACACTGAAGCTTTCTTT. Its translation: CASRSIVNTEAFF.

The V and J genes are TRBV11-3 and TRBJ2-7; 8 nucleotides align to TRBD2. CDR1 and CDR2 from the germline V gene are SGHNT and YENEEA. The V gene end was trimmed by 1 base and the J gene end by 3 bases; junction bases not matched to a gene: 8. The CDR3 is 16 amino acids. CDR3: CASSLVSGGAVYEQYF. CDR3 sequence (DNA): TGTGCCAGCAGCTTAGTATCCGGGGGGGCCGTCTACGAGCAGTACTTC.

The chain is built from TRBV7-9 and TRBJ2-3, with D maybe TRBD2 (5 bases). This CDR3 contains 13 residues. The V end lost 6 bases, the J end lost 2 bases, and 9 bases lay between the germline ends. CDR1 is SEHNR, CDR2 FQNEAQ, per germline (reference sequence). The DNA of the CDR3 is TGTGCCAGCAGGGACTCCTTCACAGATACGCAGTATTTT. This translates into CASRDSFTDTQYF.

This chain links TRBV11-2 with TRBJ1-2; TRBD1 matches 10 bases. Germline assignment: CDR1 SGHAT and CDR2 FQNNGV. This CDR3 is 14 amino acids long. Losses at the gene ends were 7 bases for V and 4 bases for J; bases not matched to a gene: 6. The CDR3: CASTAGTGVYGYTF. The CDR3, as DNA: TGTGCCAGCACCGCCGGGACAGGGGTCTATGGCTACACCTTC.

The rearrangement uses TRBV9 and TRBJ2-7; D possibly corresponds to TRBD2 (6 bases). Germline lookup yields CDR1 SGDLS and CDR2 YYNGEE. V was cut by 2 bases and J by 3 bases, with 15 bases left in between. This CDR3 is built from 15 residues. The CDR3 is CASSVNSGVVYEQYF. CDR3 DNA: TGTGCCAGCAGCGTCAATAGCGGTGTTGTCTACGAGCAGTACTTC. The full variable domain, rest sourced from reference TRBV9 and TRBJ2-7, is DSGVTQTPKHLITATGQRVTLRCSPRSGDLSVYWYQQSLDQGLQFLIQYYNGEERAKGNILERFSAQQFPDLHSELNLSSLELGDSALYFCASSVNSGVVYEQYFGPGTRLTVT.

The chain links TRBV10-3 to TRBJ1-2; D might be TRBD1 (5 bases). Looked up from germline, CDR1 is ENHRY and CDR2 is SYGVKD. V was cut by 11 bases and J by 0 bases, with 16 bases left in between. The CDR3 spans 14 residues. The CDR3 DNA follows: TGTGCCGCCTTCGCTCAGGGCTCTAACTATGGCTACACCTTC. Its translation: CAAFAQGSNYGYTF.

The CDR3 reads CASRERLAGAGELFF. The DNA of the CDR3 is TGTGCCAGCAGGGAACGACTAGCGGGGGCCGGGGAGCTGTTTTTT. The gene calls are TRBV6-1 and TRBJ2-2; TRBD2 agrees at 12 bases. This CDR3 is built from 15 residues. Per the germline V gene, CDR1 is MNHNS and CDR2 is SASEGT. V lost 6 bases to trimming and J lost 6 bases; unmatched junction nucleotides: 5.

This clone has a single count. The V call is TRBV7-8, the J call TRBJ2-5; 12 bases fit TRBD2. The junction had 15 bases not matched to a gene; V was cut back by 5 bases and J by 2 bases. CDR1 is SGHVS, CDR2 FQNEAQ, per germline. This CDR3 contains 19 residues. The CDR3 region has the DNA TGTGCCAGCAGCAACCTAATATGGCTAGCGGGGGGGGAACAAGAGACCCAGTACTTC. Protein sequence: CASSNLIWLAGGEQETQYF.

The rearrangement uses TRBV5-1 and TRBJ2-3, with 10 bases matching TRBD2. Germline CDR1 is SGHRS and CDR2 is YFSETQ. Unmatched junction bases numbered 7, after V lost 3 bases and J lost 0 bases. The CDR3 runs 17 residues. The CDR3 protein is CASSSNSGGLSTDTQYF. In DNA form, the CDR3 reads TGCGCCAGCAGCTCAAATAGCGGGGGGCTCAGCACAGATACGCAGTATTTT.

The chain couples TRBV2 to TRBJ1-2; D may be TRBD1 (5 bases). Germline V gives CDR1 SNHLY, CDR2 FYNNEI. Trimming shortened V by 1 base and J by 4 bases, and 16 bases separated the two germline ends. The CDR3 loop spans 16 amino acids. CDR3 coding DNA: TGTGCCAGCAGTGAAGTACGATGGGGCTTTAGCTATGGCTACACCTTC. Amino acids: CASSEVRWGFSYGYTF.

This chain connects TRBV7-2 to TRBJ1-2; 7 nucleotides match TRBD1. Germline CDR1 SGHTA, CDR2 FQGNSA. V lost 5 bases to trimming and J lost 4 bases; unmatched junction nucleotides: 7. The CDR3 contains 14 residues. The CDR3 DNA reads TGTGCCAGCAGCCGAGGGGACAGTGGCTATGGCTACACCTTC. Protein sequence: CASSRGDSGYGYTF.

This clone has just one count. The chain couples TRBV11-1 to TRBJ1-2; D is perhaps TRBD1 (6 bases). With 4 bases removed from V and 4 bases from J, the gap between germline ends came to 10 bases. The CDR3 length is 13 residues. From germline, CDR1 is SGHAT and CDR2 FQDESV (reference sequence). The chain's CDR3 is CASSSRGLYGYTF. The CDR3 nucleotides read TGTGCCAGCAGCTCCAGGGGTCTCTATGGCTACACCTTC.

This clone turned up a few times. The chain is built from TRBV10-3 and TRBJ1-6; unclear D gene. The germline V gene has CDR1 ENHRY and CDR2 SYGVKD. Trimming took 2 bases from V and 10 from J, leaving 12 bases between them. The CDR3 length is 14 residues. CDR3 coding DNA: TGTGCCATCAGTGAGCCGGTGGAGGGATCACCCCTCCACTTT. It translates to CAISEPVEGSPLHF.

Comment on this clone: One end of the junction does not line up with germline, which may come from a read error. V gene TRBV30 combines with J gene TRBJ1-3; D remains ambiguous. The CDR3 loop spans 12 amino acids. Germline lookup yields CDR1 GTSNPN and CDR2 SVGIG (reference sequence). This CDR3 reads CAWGSTGNTINF. The CDR3 DNA follows: TGTGCCTGGGGGAGTACTGGAAACACCATAAATTTT.

The rearrangement links TRBV7-6 to TRBJ2-7; no clear D gene. The germline V and J ends were trimmed by 3 bases and 0 bases, with 12 bases remaining between them. This CDR3 spans 15 amino acids. CDR1 and CDR2 from the germline V gene are SGHVS and FNYEAQ. CDR3 protein: CASSFSRGTSYEQYF. The CDR3 DNA sequence: TGTGCCAGCAGCTTTTCCAGAGGAACCTCCTACGAGCAGTACTTC.

The rearrangement links TRBV7-9 to TRBJ1-1; D is unresolved. Trimming stripped 5 bases from V and 6 bases from J, with 10 bases between. Germline assignment: CDR1 SEHNR and CDR2 FQNEAQ (reference sequence). This CDR3 region has 12 residues. CDR3 residues: CASSATWPEAFF. The CDR3 bases are TGTGCCAGCAGCGCCACATGGCCTGAAGCTTTCTTT.

The V call is TRBV9, the J call TRBJ2-5; 7 bases map to TRBD2. Germline V gene lookup returns CDR1 SGDLS and CDR2 YYNGEE. Trimming cost V 0 bases and J 5 bases; bases outside gene matches: 13. The CDR3 consists of 17 residues. The CDR3, as DNA: TGTGCCAGCAGCGTAGGAGCGGGGTCAAAGTTAGGGGAGACCCAGTACTTC. It translates to CASSVGAGSKLGETQYF. Combining the CDR3 with reference TRBV9 and TRBJ2-5 gives the whole variable domain DSGVTQTPKHLITATGQRVTLRCSPRSGDLSVYWYQQSLDQGLQFLIQYYNGEERAKGNILERFSAQQFPDLHSELNLSSLELGDSALYFCASSVGAGSKLGETQYFGPGTRLLVL.

This clone was seen a single time. The gene calls are TRBV2 and TRBJ1-3; D is ambiguous. This CDR3 spans 15 amino acids. Trimming left V 4 bases short and J 0 bases short, with 10 bases between. Germline V gene lookup returns CDR1 SNHLY and CDR2 FYNNEI. CDR3 coding DNA: TGTGCCAGCAGTGCCCAGGCAAACTCTGGAAACACCATATATTTT. Encoded protein: CASSAQANSGNTIYF.

The chain uses TRBV27 and TRBJ2-2; 11 bases are a match to TRBD2. The V gene's germline CDR1 is MNHEY and CDR2 SMNVEV (reference sequence). The CDR3 totals 15 residues. The ends lost 7 bases at V and 5 bases at J; junction bases unmatched: 6. The CDR3: CASTKLAGGTGELFF. CDR3 nucleotide sequence: TGTGCCAGCACCAAGTTAGCGGGGGGGACCGGGGAGCTGTTTTTT.

The sample holds a few counts of this clone. V gene TRBV7-9 combines with J gene TRBJ1-1; TRBD1 matches 9 bases. After removal of 5 bases from V and 6 bases from J, the junction contained 10 bases not matched to a gene. The CDR3 extends over 15 amino acids. Germline V gives CDR1 SEHNR, CDR2 FQNEAQ (reference sequence). DNA for the CDR3: TGTGCCAGCAGCGGGACAGGGAGGGGGCCGGCTGAAGCTTTCTTT. Protein sequence: CASSGTGRGPAEAFF.

The J gene is TRBJ2-3, the V gene TRBV7-2, with 10 bases fitting TRBD2. CDR1 is SGHTA and CDR2 is FQGNSA in the germline V gene. With V trimmed by 6 bases and J by 1 base, 4 bases remained unmatched. The length of the CDR3 is 15 residues. CDR3 in amino acids: CASSPLAGGTDTQYF. The CDR3 DNA follows: TGTGCCAGCAGTCCCCTAGCGGGGGGCACAGATACGCAGTATTTT.

This clone was picked up a small number of times. The chain recombines TRBV6-5 with TRBJ2-7; 7 bases are shared with TRBD1. Germline-derived CDR1 and CDR2 are MNHEY and SVGAGI. This CDR3 comprises 15 residues. Trimming cost V 1 base and J 3 bases; bases outside gene matches: 6. The CDR3 nucleotides are TGTGCCAGCAGTTACTTAGGACAGGAAAACTACGAGCAGTACTTC. It is translated as CASSYLGQENYEQYF.

This clone was seen only once. This CDR3 reads CASSVGQIPTDTQYF. CDR3 nucleotide sequence: TGTGCCAGCAGTGTGGGACAGATCCCCACAGATACGCAGTATTTT. The chain has TRBV2 and TRBJ2-3, with 7 bases lining up with TRBD1. The CDR3 runs to 15 residues. In germline, CDR1 is SNHLY, CDR2 FYNNEI. V gave up 4 bases and J gave up 2 bases; unmatched junction bases: 6.

This clone was recorded a few times. CDR3 region: CASSVVPSSDTQYF. The CDR3 coding sequence is TGTGCCAGCAGCGTAGTTCCTAGTTCAGATACGCAGTATTTT. This chain connects TRBV9 to TRBJ2-3; D is uncertain. V was trimmed by 0 bases and J by 4 bases, leaving 9 bases between them. Germline V gene data show CDR1 as SGDLS and CDR2 as YYNGEE. This CDR3 comprises 14 residues.

The chain is built from TRBV6-4 and TRBJ2-5, with 12 positions matching TRBD1. From germline, CDR1 is MRHNA and CDR2 SNTAGT. The CDR3 consists of 14 residues. In nucleotides, the CDR3 is TGTGGCTTATTGGGACAGGGGGCCCAGGAGACCCAGTACTTC. Translating it yields CGLLGQGAQETQYF.